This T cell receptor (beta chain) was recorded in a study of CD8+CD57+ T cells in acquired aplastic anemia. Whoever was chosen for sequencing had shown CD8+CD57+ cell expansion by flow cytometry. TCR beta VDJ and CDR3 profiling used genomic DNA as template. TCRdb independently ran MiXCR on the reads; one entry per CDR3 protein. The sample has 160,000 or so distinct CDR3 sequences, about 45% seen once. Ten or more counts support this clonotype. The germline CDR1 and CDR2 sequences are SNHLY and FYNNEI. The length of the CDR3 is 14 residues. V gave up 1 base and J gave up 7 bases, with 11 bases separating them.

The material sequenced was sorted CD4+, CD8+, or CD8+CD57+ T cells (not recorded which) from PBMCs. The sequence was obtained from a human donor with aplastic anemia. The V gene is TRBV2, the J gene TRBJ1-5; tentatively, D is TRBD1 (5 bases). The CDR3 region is CASSEVQGRQPQHF. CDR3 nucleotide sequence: TGTGCCAGCAGTGAAGTCCAGGGTCGACAGCCCCAGCATTTT.